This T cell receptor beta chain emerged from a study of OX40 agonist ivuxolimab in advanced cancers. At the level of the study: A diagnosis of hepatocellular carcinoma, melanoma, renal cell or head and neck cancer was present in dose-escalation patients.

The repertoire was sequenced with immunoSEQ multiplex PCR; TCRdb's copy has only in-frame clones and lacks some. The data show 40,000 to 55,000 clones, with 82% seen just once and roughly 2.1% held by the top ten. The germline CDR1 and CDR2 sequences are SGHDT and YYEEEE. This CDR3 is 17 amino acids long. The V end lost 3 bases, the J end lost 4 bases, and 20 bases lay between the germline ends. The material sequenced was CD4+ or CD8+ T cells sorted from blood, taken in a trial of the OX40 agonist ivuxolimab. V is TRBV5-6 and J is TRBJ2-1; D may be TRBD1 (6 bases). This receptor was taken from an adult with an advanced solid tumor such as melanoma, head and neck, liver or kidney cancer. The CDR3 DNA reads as TGTGCCAGCAGCTCGCTACAAGGACAGACTGAATACAATGAGCAGTTCTTC. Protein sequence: CASSSLQGQTEYNEQFF.